One sample yielded the 26 T cell receptor beta chains listed below, sequenced in a study of response to subunit inactivated influenza vaccine. TCRdb reprocessed the RT-PCR reads with MiXCR, giving one entry per CDR3 protein. The data show 550,000 to 800,000 distinct CDR3 sequences, around 13% seen once. This material consisted of PBMCs from blood, taken roughly 2 weeks before vaccination. All receptors derive from a man in his fifties who received an inactivated influenza vaccine.

The chain carries TRBV7-6 and TRBJ2-3, with TRBD2 matching over 9 bases. There are 14 residues in the CDR3. The V gene's germline CDR1 is SGHVS and CDR2 FNYEAQ. V shed 0 bases, J shed 6 bases, and the junction held 1 base outside the gene matches. CDR3 sequence reads: CASSLASGGDTQYF. In nucleotides, the CDR3 is TGTGCCAGCAGCTTAGCTAGCGGGGGTGATACGCAGTATTTT.

This clonotype was seen at least ten times. J is TRBJ2-7 and V is TRBV3-1; D ambiguous. This CDR3 is 13 amino acids long. The V end lost 5 bases, the J end lost 5 bases, and 13 bases lay between the germline ends. Germline lookup yields CDR1 LGHDT and CDR2 YNNKEL (reference sequence). The CDR3: CASSEIVGNEQYF. Here the CDR3 DNA reads TGTGCCAGCAGCGAAATAGTGGGGAACGAGCAGTACTTC.

This clonotype was detected a few times. This chain uses TRBV7-9 with TRBJ2-7; 7 nucleotides align to TRBD2. Germline CDR1 SEHNR, CDR2 FQNEAQ (reference sequence). The CDR3 is made up of 12 amino acids. J gave up 6 bases and V 7 bases, and 6 bases lay outside the gene matches. This CDR3 reads CASTIVAGEQYF. As DNA, the CDR3 is TGTGCCAGCACCATTGTAGCGGGCGAGCAGTACTTC.

This chain joins TRBV24-1 and TRBJ2-3; D perhaps matches TRBD2 (5 bases). Germline-derived CDR1 and CDR2 are KGHDR and SFDVKD. V gave up 5 bases and J gave up 2 bases, with 16 bases separating them. This CDR3 has 16 amino acids. CDR3 DNA: TGTGCCACCAGTGGAACAACGGACTGGTACACAGATACGCAGTATTTT. Encoded protein: CATSGTTDWYTDTQYF.

This clonotype was seen a handful of times. The chain has TRBV10-3 and TRBJ2-7, with a tentative D call TRBD1 (6 bases). The CDR3 covers 17 residues. V was clipped by 4 bases and J by 0 bases, with 19 bases between them. From germline, CDR1 is ENHRY and CDR2 SYGVKD. CDR3 sequence (DNA): TGTGCCATCAGTGGTCGGGTGGGGGACAAGAGCTCCTACGAGCAGTACTTC. Encoded protein: CAISGRVGDKSSYEQYF.

The chain employs TRBV4-3 and TRBJ2-3, with D hard to call. Germline lookup yields CDR1 LGHNA and CDR2 YSLEER. The CDR3 is 14 residues long. V was cut by 1 base and J by 3 bases, with 8 bases left in between. The CDR3 sequence is CASSQGGLTDTQYF. CDR3 DNA: TGCGCCAGCAGCCAAGGGGGTTTAACAGATACGCAGTATTTT.

The chain recombines TRBV20-1 with TRBJ2-1; no clear D. Germline V CDR1 and CDR2: DFQATT, SNEGSKA (reference sequence). Trimming took 5 bases from V and 14 from J, leaving 22 bases between them. The CDR3 has 13 residues. CDR3 in amino acids: CSAQASRVGPEFF. The CDR3 DNA reads TGCAGTGCTCAGGCTTCCCGCGTTGGTCCAGAGTTCTTC.

This clonotype has a handful of counts. The chain links TRBV29-1 to TRBJ2-3; 14 bases map to TRBD2. Trimming cost V 8 bases and J 1 base; bases outside gene matches: 8. The CDR3 contains 16 residues. Germline V CDR1 and CDR2: SQVTM, ANQGSEA. The DNA for the CDR3 is TGCAGCCCGCCGGGACTAGCGGGGGATTGCACAGATACGCAGTATTTT. Its protein is CSPPGLAGDCTDTQYF.

This clonotype was picked up a small number of times. The genes are TRBV7-9 and TRBJ1-1; TRBD1 is a possible D gene (5 bases). Germline assignment: CDR1 SEHNR and CDR2 FQNEAQ (reference sequence). The ends were cut back, 5 bases at V and 1 base at J, with 11 bases in the middle. The CDR3 contains 14 residues. The CDR3 region is CASSRNTGNTEAFF. CDR3 bases: TGTGCCAGCAGCAGAAACACAGGGAACACTGAAGCTTTCTTT.

J is TRBJ2-3 and V is TRBV12-3 or TRBV12-4, with TRBD2 matching over 12 bases. V lost 2 bases and J lost 9; bases outside the gene matches: 6. The CDR3 is 15 residues long. The CDR3 region is CASSLSSGGAGTQYF. In DNA, the CDR3 is TGTGCCAGCAGTTTATCTAGCGGGGGGGCAGGGACGCAGTATTTT.

This clonotype was counted a few times. The chain links TRBV20-1 to TRBJ2-3; no firm D call. CDR1 is DFQATT, CDR2 SNEGSKA, per germline (reference sequence). V was trimmed by 3 bases and J by 0 bases, leaving 19 bases between them. The CDR3 loop spans 17 amino acids. CDR3 bases: TGCAGTGCTAGTACGGTCGGTGGGTCGGCCAGCACAGATACGCAGTATTTT. Encoded protein: CSASTVGGSASTDTQYF.

Details on this clonotype: One junction end disagrees with the germline gene, perhaps due to a read error. V and J are TRBV11-2 and TRBJ1-2, with 7 bases identical to TRBD1. The CDR3 loop spans 15 amino acids. Germline V gene data show CDR1 as SGHAT and CDR2 as FQNNGV. The chain's CDR3 is CASSLGGQLNYGFTF. CDR3 bases: TGTGCCAGCAGCTTAGGGGGACAGCTTAACTATGGCTTCACCTTC. The full variable domain, with the rest looked up from reference TRBV11-2 and TRBJ1-2, is EAGVAQSPRYKIIEKRQSVAFWCNPISGHATLYWYQQILGQGPKLLIQFQNNGVVDDSQLPKDRFSAERLKGVDSTLKIQPAKLEDSAVYLCASSLGGQLNYGFTFGSGTRLTVV.

This chain links TRBV12-3 or TRBV12-4 with TRBJ1-1, with 7 bases fitting TRBD1. V shed 6 bases and J 5 bases; nucleotides not matched to a gene: 9. This CDR3 is built from 14 residues. The CDR3 region is CASRETGRTTEAFF. The DNA for the CDR3 is TGTGCCAGCAGGGAGACAGGGAGAACAACTGAAGCTTTCTTT.

This clonotype has more than one count but fewer than ten. This rearrangement joins TRBV6-1 to TRBJ1-2, with a possible D match to TRBD1 (6 bases). Germline CDR1 and CDR2: MNHNS and SASEGT. The V end lost 6 bases, the J end lost 0 bases, and 20 bases lay between the germline ends. This CDR3 has 17 amino acids. The CDR3 DNA is TGTGCCAGCAGCCGCGTTGGAGGGGGAGGGGCTAACTATGGCTACACCTTC. Translation: CASSRVGGGGANYGYTF.

The V gene is TRBV18, the J gene TRBJ2-5; 7 nucleotides line up with TRBD1. This CDR3 comprises 16 residues. V lost 3 bases, J lost 5 bases, and 12 bases stayed unmatched. The germline V gene has CDR1 KGHSH and CDR2 LQKENI. CDR3 bases: TGTGCCAGCTCACCGAATAGAGGACAGGTCGTGGAGACCCAGTACTTC. It codes for CASSPNRGQVVETQYF. Drawing the rest from reference TRBV18 and TRBJ2-5, the complete variable domain is NAGVMQNPRHLVRRRGQEARLRCSPMKGHSHVYWYRQLPEEGLKFMVYLQKENIIDESGMPKERFSAEFPKEGPSILRIQQVVRGDSAAYFCASSPNRGQVVETQYFGPGTRLLVL.

This chain connects TRBV20-1 to TRBJ2-2, with D perhaps assigned TRBD1 or TRBD2 (6 bases each). Per germline, CDR1 DFQATT and CDR2 SNEGSKA (reference sequence). The V gene lost 2 bases and the J gene lost 4 bases, with 17 bases spanning the gap. CDR3 length: 16 amino acids. In DNA, the CDR3 is TGCAGTGCTAGAACCTACATTGGGGGGCTCACCGGGGAGCTGTTTTTT. Translation gives CSARTYIGGLTGELFF.

This clonotype was observed at least ten times. The chain joins TRBV12-3 or TRBV12-4 to TRBJ1-2; D is uncertain. This CDR3 has 14 residues. V was shortened by 2 bases and J by 7 bases, with 14 bases between the two germline ends. The CDR3 reads CASSLLLRASGYTF. CDR3 DNA sequence: TGTGCCAGCAGTTTACTTTTAAGGGCGTCTGGCTACACCTTC.

Many counts were recorded for this clonotype. Written as DNA, the CDR3 is TGTGCCAGCAGCCAAGATCTGGAGACCCAGTACTTC. Amino acids: CASSQDLETQYF. The chain recombines TRBV14 with TRBJ2-5; D gene unclear. With 0 bases removed from V and 5 bases from J, the gap between germline ends came to 4 bases. The CDR3 has 12 residues. Germline loops: CDR1 SGHDN, CDR2 FVKESK.

This clonotype was counted a few times. V and J are TRBV20-1 and TRBJ2-7; maybe TRBD2 (5 bases). Per germline, CDR1 DFQATT and CDR2 SNEGSKA (reference sequence). Trimming left V 1 base short and J 2 bases short, with 15 bases between. The CDR3 sequence is 15 residues long. The chain's CDR3 is CSARGAATRAYEQYF. Written as DNA, the CDR3 is TGCAGTGCTAGAGGGGCAGCAACGAGGGCCTACGAGCAGTACTTC.

The table lists this clonotype with a few counts. This sequence joins TRBV25-1 and TRBJ1-1; possibly TRBD1 for D (5 bases). The CDR3 is made up of 13 amino acids. The germline V gene encodes CDR1 MGHDK and CDR2 SYGVNS. Trimming left V 3 bases short and J 12 bases short, with 17 bases between. The CDR3 loop reads CASSESTGTVSFF. CDR3 bases: TGTGCCAGCAGTGAGTCCACGGGGACCGTATCTTTCTTT.

This chain connects TRBV7-3 to TRBJ2-3, with D tentatively TRBD1 (6 bases). V lost 5 bases to trimming and J lost 0 bases, with 12 bases between them. From germline, CDR1 is SGHTA and CDR2 FQGTGA. The CDR3 consists of 15 residues. The CDR3, as DNA: TGTGCCAGCAGCCCCAGGGGATTTAGCACAGATACGCAGTATTTT. Residues: CASSPRGFSTDTQYF.

This clonotype turned up a few times. The chain recombines TRBV12-3 or TRBV12-4 with TRBJ2-7; 7 bases map to TRBD1. The length of the CDR3 is 12 residues. V was pared by 3 bases and J by 5 bases, with 1 base of the junction left unmatched. The CDR3 DNA follows: TGTGCCAGCAGTTTCGGACAGGACGAGCAGTACTTC. Translating gives CASSFGQDEQYF.

V gene TRBV5-1 combines with J gene TRBJ2-7; D might be TRBD1 (6 bases). The V and J ends lost 5 bases and 3 bases respectively, with 12 bases between them. CDR3 size: 13 residues. Germline V gene data show CDR1 as SGHRS and CDR2 as YFSETQ. The CDR3 DNA is TGCGCCAGCAGGTCACACAGGGACTACGAGCAGTACTTC. Encoded protein: CASRSHRDYEQYF.

The CDR3 reads CASSQDEGLGGANYGYTF. The CDR3 nucleotides are TGCGCCAGCAGCCAAGATGAAGGCTTGGGAGGGGCTAACTATGGCTACACCTTC. The chain recombines TRBV4-3 with TRBJ1-2, with a weak D call TRBD1 (5 bases). Germline loops: CDR1 LGHNA, CDR2 YSLEER. The CDR3 covers 18 residues. The V gene lost 0 bases and the J gene lost 0 bases, with 17 bases spanning the gap.

This clonotype was detected a few times. Here the CDR3 reads CASSQDGQLGNTQYF. The CDR3 DNA reads TGCGCCAGCAGCCAAGATGGGCAGCTAGGAAATACGCAGTATTTT. The chain is built from TRBV4-3 and TRBJ2-3; D not resolved. Per the germline V gene, CDR1 is LGHNA and CDR2 is YSLEER. Trimming removed 0 bases from V and 7 bases from J, with 14 bases in between. The CDR3 loop spans 15 amino acids.

CDR3 bases: TGTGCCACCGTCGAGCGTTCCCAGGGGACCCAGTACTTC. The encoded protein is CATVERSQGTQYF. This chain uses TRBV2 with TRBJ2-5; maybe TRBD1 (5 bases). V lost 10 bases to trimming and J lost 7 bases, with 19 bases between them. The CDR3 has 13 amino acids. Germline CDR1 reads SNHLY; CDR2 reads FYNNEI.